The rows below give T cell receptor beta chains drawn from one sample of a study of T cell repertoires in cytomegalovirus infection. One entry per CDR3 protein results from TCRdb running MiXCR on the reads. The sample has roughly 200,000 distinct CDR3 sequences, about a sixth seen once; the top ten hold approximately 26%. The sequenced sample was CD8+ T cells from PBMCs. The source of these receptors is a human donor in good health (CMV status not recorded). Some clones in this sample may be carry-over from other donors' samples. CDR3s include the opening cysteine and the closing phenylalanine or tryptophan. The D gene is left open where the match is weak. Part of the rows lack a size; the others show once, few, many or a class for expanded clones.

TRBV28	-	-	TRBJ1-1	TGTGCCAGCAGCTACATGGGGGAGAACACTGAAGCTTTCTTT	CASSYMGENTEAFF
TRBV7-8	-	few	TRBJ2-3	TGTGCCAGCAGCTTAGATCCCCAGGATACGCAGTATTTT	CASSLDPQDTQYF
TRBV10-3	TRBD1	few	TRBJ1-6	TGTGCCATCAGAATACAAGACAGGGGCGATAATTCACCCCTCCACTTT	CAIRIQDRGDNSPLHF
TRBV6-2/TRBV6-3	-	-	TRBJ1-1	TGTGCCAGCAGCCGTTTGTGGGAAAACACTGAAGCTTTCTTT	CASSRLWENTEAFF
TRBV7-3	TRBD2	-	TRBJ2-1	TGTGCCAGCAGCCTCGAGCGGGGAGTCACTTACAATGAGCAGTTCTTC	CASSLERGVTYNEQFF
TRBV7-9	-	-	TRBJ1-2	TGTGCCAGCAGCTCCCCGGCGGCCACCTTC	CASSSPAATF
TRBV7-2	TRBD1	-	TRBJ1-2	TGTGCCAGCAGCTTAATCGACAGGGGGTCCTATGGCTACACCTTC	CASSLIDRGSYGYTF
TRBV28	TRBD1	-	TRBJ2-7	TGTGCCAGCAGTTCTCCGGGACAGGGTAATGGCGAGCAGTACTTC	CASSSPGQGNGEQYF
TRBV7-2	-	many	TRBJ2-2	TGTGCCAGCGAGGCCACTACCGGACTATTTTCCGGGGAGCTGTTTTTT	CASEATTGLFSGELFF
TRBV7-9	-	few	TRBJ2-5	TGTGCCAGCAGCTTACGTGGGGGGGACAGCCAAGAGACCCAGTACTTC	CASSLRGGDSQETQYF
TRBV28	-	-	TRBJ1-5	TGTGCCAGCAGTTTAGTTGGGGGCTCGATCAATCAGCCCCAGCATTTT	CASSLVGGSINQPQHF
TRBV2	TRBD1	-	TRBJ1-6	TGTGCCAGCAGTGGCCGCGGACAGGGGGCCTTTAATTCACCCCTCCACTTT	CASSGRGQGAFNSPLHF
TRBV6-6	-	few	TRBJ1-3	TGTGCCAGCAAGGAGCTCTCTGGAAACACCATATATTTT	CASKELSGNTIYF
TRBV2	-	many	TRBJ1-5	TGTGCCAGCAATGGGGTCAATCAGCCCCAGCATTTT	CASNGVNQPQHF
TRBV4-1	-	few	TRBJ2-7	TGCGCCAGCAGCCAAGATGTAGCAGGGAACTACGAGCAGTACTTC	CASSQDVAGNYEQYF
TRBV28	-	-	TRBJ2-7	TGTGCCAGCAGACTAACTGCCAGCTCCTACGAGCAGTACTTC	CASRLTASSYEQYF
TRBV28	-	-	TRBJ2-3	TGTGCCAGCAGTTTCCTGGGGACTAGCACAGATACGCAGTATTTT	CASSFLGTSTDTQYF
TRBV7-8	-	-	TRBJ1-1	TGTGCCAGCAGCCCGGCCCCAGGGGCCCTGTCCCAGAACACTGAAGCTTTCTTT	CASSPAPGALSQNTEAFF
TRBV5-4	-	-	TRBJ2-1	TGTGCCAGCAGCGGACATATCAGCTCCGAGGGGGGGCTATTATATGAGCAGTTCTTC	CASSGHISSEGGLLYEQFF
TRBV12-3/TRBV12-4	-	-	TRBJ1-1	TGTGCCAGCAGTTTCACGACAGGCCGATCTGAAGCTTTCTTT	CASSFTTGRSEAFF
TRBV7-9	TRBD1	few	TRBJ1-2	TGTGCCAGCAGCCCCAGACAGGGGACTGACTATGGCTACACCTTC	CASSPRQGTDYGYTF
TRBV4-1	TRBD2	few	TRBJ2-7	TGCGCCAGCAGCCAAGACTCCACCCTGGGACTAGCGGGGTACGAGCAGTACTTC	CASSQDSTLGLAGYEQYF
TRBV28	-	few	TRBJ2-1	TGTGCCAGCAGTTTATCAGGAGAGGATGAGCAGTTCTTC	CASSLSGEDEQFF
TRBV7-9	-	-	TRBJ2-2	TGTGCCAGCAGCTTATCCGGAAGCACCGGGGAGCTGTTTTTT	CASSLSGSTGELFF
TRBV6-5	TRBD2	-	TRBJ2-1	TGTGCCAGCAGTTCCCTCCCCAGCGGGGTTGAGCAGTTCTTC	CASSSLPSGVEQFF
TRBV7-2	-	-	TRBJ2-1	TGTGCCAGCTGGTCTGGCCCTTATTTTTTGTCCTACAATGAGCAGTTCTTC	CASWSGPYFLSYNEQFF
TRBV12-3/TRBV12-4	-	few	TRBJ1-1	TGTGCCAGCAGTTTAGCTAGGCAGGACTCCACTGAAGCTTTCTTT	CASSLARQDSTEAFF
TRBV28	TRBD1	-	TRBJ2-7	TGTGCCACCTCTGACAGGGTTTTTCCCTACGAGCAGTACTTC	CATSDRVFPYEQYF
TRBV7-8	TRBD1	-	TRBJ1-1	TGTGCCAGCAGCTTAGCGGCAGGGGGCCTCACTGAAGCTTTCTTT	CASSLAAGGLTEAFF
TRBV7-9	TRBD2	few	TRBJ2-2	TGTGCCAGCAGCGTACTAGCGGGGGGCACCACCGGGGAGCTGTTTTTT	CASSVLAGGTTGELFF
TRBV20-1	-	few	TRBJ1-1	TGCAGTGCTACCAGAGGGGGTGGAAGGAAAACTGAAGCTTTCTTT	CSATRGGGRKTEAFF
TRBV7-8	TRBD2	many	TRBJ2-2	TGTGCCAGCAGCTTATGGACTAGCGGGCGATCGAACACCGGGGAGCTGTTTTTT	CASSLWTSGRSNTGELFF
TRBV20-1	TRBD1	-	TRBJ1-4	TGCAGTGCCAGGGACAGGGCGATGACTAATGAAAAACTGTTTTTT	CSARDRAMTNEKLFF
TRBV7-9	-	-	TRBJ1-1	TGTGCCAGCAGCCCGAGGACGGGCACCGAAGGCACTGAAGCTTTCTTT	CASSPRTGTEGTEAFF
TRBV20-1	-	few	TRBJ2-5	TGCAGTGCTAGTCTACACGACCGCAGATGGGAGACCCAGTACTTC	CSASLHDRRWETQYF
TRBV4-1	-	-	TRBJ1-1	TGCGCCAGCAGCCAAGAAAGGGCGAGGGAAGCTTTCTTT	CASSQERAREAFF
TRBV12-3/TRBV12-4	TRBD1	few	TRBJ2-5	TGTGCCAGCAGTTTTCGGTGGGACAGGCAAGAGACCCAGTACTTC	CASSFRWDRQETQYF
TRBV12-3/TRBV12-4	-	few	TRBJ1-4	TGTGCCAGCAGTTCGCTAGACTCAGAGGCAACTAATGAAAAACTGTTTTTT	CASSSLDSEATNEKLFF
TRBV7-2	-	few	TRBJ2-5	TGTGCCAGCAGCTTCGATCTGGGGCAGACCCAGTACTTC	CASSFDLGQTQYF